The sample holds many counts of the clone carrying this T cell receptor (beta chain). The data originate from a study of T cells after yellow fever vaccination. Using its own MiXCR run on the 5' RACE reads, TCRdb lists one record per CDR3 protein. There are under 70,000 distinct CDR3 sequences in the sample; approximately 6.9% occur only once, and less than 45% lies in the top ten. Germline V gene lookup returns CDR1 MNHEY and CDR2 SVGEGT. V was shortened by 2 bases and J by 9 bases, with 18 bases between the two germline ends. CDR3 size: 15 residues. The rearrangement links TRBV6-2 or TRBV6-3 to TRBJ2-3, with D possibly being TRBD1 (6 bases). The sample consisted of CD8+ T cells sorted from PBMCs, taken on the day of the first yellow fever vaccination. The receptor was derived from a young man who received the YFV17D yellow fever vaccine. The CDR3 spells CASSYEGGTPGTQYF. In DNA form, the CDR3 reads TGTGCCAGCAGTTACGAAGGGGGAACCCCAGGGACGCAGTATTTT.